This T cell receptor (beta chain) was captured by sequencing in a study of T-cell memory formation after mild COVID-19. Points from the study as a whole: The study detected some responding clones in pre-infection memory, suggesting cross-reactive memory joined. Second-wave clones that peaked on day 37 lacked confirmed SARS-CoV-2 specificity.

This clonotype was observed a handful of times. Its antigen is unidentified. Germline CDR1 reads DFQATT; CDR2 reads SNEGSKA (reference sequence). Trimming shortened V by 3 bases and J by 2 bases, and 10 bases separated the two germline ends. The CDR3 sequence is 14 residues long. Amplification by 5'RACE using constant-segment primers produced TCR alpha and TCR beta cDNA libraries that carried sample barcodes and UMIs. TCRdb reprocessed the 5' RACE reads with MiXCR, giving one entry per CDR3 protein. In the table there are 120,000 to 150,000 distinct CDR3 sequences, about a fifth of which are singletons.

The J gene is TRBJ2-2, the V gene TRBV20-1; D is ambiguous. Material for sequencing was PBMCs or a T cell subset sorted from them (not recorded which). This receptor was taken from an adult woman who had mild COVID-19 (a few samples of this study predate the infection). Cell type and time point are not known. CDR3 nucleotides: TGCAGTGCTAGGTCGGAGCTTAACACCGGGGAGCTGTTTTTT. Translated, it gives CSARSELNTGELFF.